This T cell receptor (beta chain) is drawn from a study of regulatory T cells in long-lasting Graves disease. A remark on this clonotype: Its antigen remains unknown.

Study observations and caveats: Persistent disease favored TRBV28, TRBJ1-2 and TRBJ2-5.

The CDR3 consists of 13 residues. The junction had 4 bases not matched to a gene; V was cut back by 7 bases and J by 10 bases. The germline V gene has CDR1 SQVTM and CDR2 ANQGSEA. Sample time point: persistent/refractory GD, antithyroid drugs over 5 years with positive TRAb. TCR sequences were obtained from RNA taken from PBMCs. Patients came through an endocrinology department, and that department was in Xi'an, China. HTBI primers from iRepertoire and Arm-PCR of CDR3 regions yielded the TCR beta libraries. TCRdb processed the multiplex PCR reads anew with MiXCR; each CDR3 protein has one entry. The table includes hundreds of thousands of distinct CDR3 sequences, about 30% detected once.

Material: peripheral blood mononuclear cells (PBMCs), obtained when the disease was refractory, from a patient treated with antithyroid drugs. V is TRBV29-1 and J is TRBJ2-1, with 16 bases fitting TRBD2. The TCR sequence derives from a female donor with Graves disease. The CDR3 nucleotides read TGCAGCGCGGGACTAGCGGGAGGGGGGGAGCAGTTCTTC. Translated: CSAGLAGGGEQFF.